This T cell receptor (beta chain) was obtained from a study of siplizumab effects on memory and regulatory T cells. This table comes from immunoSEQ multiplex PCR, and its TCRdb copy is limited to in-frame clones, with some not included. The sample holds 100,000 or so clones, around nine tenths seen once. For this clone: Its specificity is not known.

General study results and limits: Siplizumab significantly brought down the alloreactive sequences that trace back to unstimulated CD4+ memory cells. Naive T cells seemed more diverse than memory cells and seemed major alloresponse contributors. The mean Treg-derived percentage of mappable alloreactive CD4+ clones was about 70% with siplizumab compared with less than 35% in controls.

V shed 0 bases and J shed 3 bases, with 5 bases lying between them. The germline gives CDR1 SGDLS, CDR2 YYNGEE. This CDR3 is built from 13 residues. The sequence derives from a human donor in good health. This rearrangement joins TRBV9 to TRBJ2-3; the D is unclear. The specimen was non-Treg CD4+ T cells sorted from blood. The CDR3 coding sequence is TGTGCCAGCAGCGTAGCTCAGACAGATACGCAGTATTTT. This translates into CASSVAQTDTQYF.